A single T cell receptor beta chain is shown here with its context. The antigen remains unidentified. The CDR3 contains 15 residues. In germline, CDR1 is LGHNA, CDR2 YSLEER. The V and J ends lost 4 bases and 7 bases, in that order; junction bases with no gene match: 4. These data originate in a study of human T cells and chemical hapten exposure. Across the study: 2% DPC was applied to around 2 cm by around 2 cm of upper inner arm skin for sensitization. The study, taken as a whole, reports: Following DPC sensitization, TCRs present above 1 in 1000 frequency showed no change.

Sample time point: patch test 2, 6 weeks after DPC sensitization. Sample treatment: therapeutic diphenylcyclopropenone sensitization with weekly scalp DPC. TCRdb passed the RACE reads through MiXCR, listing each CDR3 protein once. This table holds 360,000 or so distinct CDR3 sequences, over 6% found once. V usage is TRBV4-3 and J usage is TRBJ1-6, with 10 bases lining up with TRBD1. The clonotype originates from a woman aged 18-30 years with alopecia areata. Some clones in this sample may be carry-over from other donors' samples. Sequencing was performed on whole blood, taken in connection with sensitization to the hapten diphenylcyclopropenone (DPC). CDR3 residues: CASSLQDRGNSPLHF. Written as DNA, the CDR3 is TGCGCCAGCAGCCTTCAGGACAGGGGGAATTCACCCCTCCACTTT.